These T cell receptor beta chains were read from a single sample in a study of beta chain features in type 1 diabetes. Profiling relied on immunoSEQ multiplex PCR, and the TCRdb table lists in-frame clones only, not all of them. The top ten clones hold roughly 0.08% of a sample with a few hundred thousand clones, 16% of them seen once. The sample was naive CD4+ T cells from blood. The receptors were sampled from a young man with type 1 diabetes. Both conserved end residues are part of each CDR3. The D gene is left open where the match is weak. Only some rows state a clone size, as once, few, many or a class for expanded clones.

TRBJ2-4 - 15 TRBV23-1 TRBD1 TGCGCCAGCAGTCGGCCCCACAGGGGGCGAGACATTCAGTACTTC CASSRPHRGRDIQYF
TRBJ2-3 - 15 TRBV7-6 TRBD2 TGTGCCAGCAGCGTACTAGCGGGAGGGGCAGATACGCAGTATTTT CASSVLAGGADTQYF
TRBJ2-1 few 17 TRBV29-1 TRBD2 TGCAGCGCCCGAACCAGGGCTAGCGGGAGGGGTTACAATGAGCAGTTCTTC CSARTRASGRGYNEQFF
TRBJ2-7 - 13 TRBV10-3 - TGTGCCATCAGTGGACAGGATCTGAGCGAGCAGTACTTC CAISGQDLSEQYF
TRBJ2-4 - 14 TRBV27 - TGTGCCAGCAGTTTGGGATCAGTTAAAAACATTCAGTACTTC CASSLGSVKNIQYF
TRBJ2-7 - 15 TRBV7-8 TRBD2 TGTGCCAGCAGCGGTAGCGGGAAAGGATCCTACGAGCAGTACTTC CASSGSGKGSYEQYF
TRBJ2-5 - 12 TRBV7-9 - TGTGCCAGCAGCCGACGCGCGGAGACCCAGTACTTC CASSRRAETQYF
TRBJ2-5 - 14 TRBV11-1 - TGTGCCAGCAGTAACAGGGATGGGGAAGAGACCCAGTACTTC CASSNRDGEETQYF
TRBJ2-5 - 13 TRBV10-3 - TGTGCCATCAGTGAGACAGGGCAGGAGACCCAGTACTTC CAISETGQETQYF
TRBJ2-3 - 16 TRBV2 - TGTGCCAGCAGTGCCCCAGGGGCAGCTAGCACAGATACGCAGTATTTT CASSAPGAASTDTQYF
TRBJ2-1 few 13 TRBV30 TRBD2 TGTGCCTGCGGGAGGGACTATAACAATGAGCAGTTCTTC CACGRDYNNEQFF
TRBJ2-7 - 14 TRBV27 TRBD2 TGTGCCAGCAGGGGACTAGCGGGGGACTACGAGCAGTACTTC CASRGLAGDYEQYF
TRBJ1-1 many 13 TRBV29-1 TRBD1 TGCAGCGTGTCGGGACAGACGAACACTGAAGCTTTCTTT CSVSGQTNTEAFF
TRBJ2-5 - 14 TRBV19 - TGTGCCAGTAGTATCTGGGGCAGGGACGAGACCCAGTACTTC CASSIWGRDETQYF
TRBJ2-7 few 12 TRBV29-1 - TGCAGCGTTGGCCAGAACGTCTACGAGCAGTACTTC CSVGQNVYEQYF
TRBJ2-3 - 15 TRBV23-1 - TGCGCCAGCAGACAGGTCAAACTCTGCACAGATACGCAGTATTTT CASRQVKLCTDTQYF
TRBJ2-1 - 13 TRBV29-1 TRBD1 TGCAGCGTTTGGGACAGGGCGATCGATGAGCAGTTCTTC CSVWDRAIDEQFF
TRBJ2-2 - 16 TRBV6-5 TRBD2 TGTGCCAGCAGTTATTCCCGGACTAGCGGCACCGGGGAGCTGTTTTTT CASSYSRTSGTGELFF
TRBJ2-5 few 14 TRBV11-2 - TGTGCCAGCAGCCCTCGGACAGTACAAGAGACCCAGTACTTC CASSPRTVQETQYF
TRBJ2-5 few 11 TRBV2 - TGTGCCAGCAAAGGGGAAGAGACCCAGTACTTC CASKGEETQYF
TRBJ1-3 few 15 TRBV7-2 - TGTGCCAGCAGCTTAGTAGGGGACGGCGGAAACACCATATATTTT CASSLVGDGGNTIYF
TRBJ2-7 few 11 TRBV11-2 TRBD2 TGTGCCAGCAGCTTAGGACTAGCGGAGTACTTC CASSLGLAEYF
TRBJ2-5 few 14 TRBV7-2 - TGTGCCAGCACCTTGGCAGGAAGCCAAGAGACCCAGTACTTC CASTLAGSQETQYF
TRBJ1-1 few 14 TRBV7-9 TRBD1 TGTGCCAGCAGCAAACAGGGGGTTGGCACTGAAGCTTTCTTT CASSKQGVGTEAFF
TRBJ1-5 - 13 TRBV30 - TGTGCCTCCGCGATGGGGGGGAATCAGCCCCAGCATTTT CASAMGGNQPQHF
TRBJ2-1 - 14 TRBV29-1 - TGCAGCGTTGAAGGGTTGAGCTCCTACAATGAGCAGTTCTTC CSVEGLSSYNEQFF
TRBJ2-2 few 14 TRBV7-9 TRBD2 TGTGCCAGCAGTCCTAGCGGGAGATCCGGGGAGCTGTTTTTT CASSPSGRSGELFF
TRBJ2-7 - 14 TRBV28 TRBD2 TGTGCCAGCCGTGGGGCGGGAGCGCCCAACGAGCAGTACTTC CASRGAGAPNEQYF
TRBJ2-7 few 15 TRBV9 TRBD1 TGTGCCAGCAGCGTTACCGGGACAGGGGCCTTGGAGCAGTACTTC CASSVTGTGALEQYF
TRBJ2-1 - 11 TRBV18 - TGTGCCAGCTCACCAGGCAATGAGCAGTTCTTC CASSPGNEQFF
TRBJ2-6 - 13 TRBV30 TRBD1 TGTGCCTGGAGCGGACAGGCCGGCAACGTCCTGACTTTC CAWSGQAGNVLTF
TRBJ2-5 - 14 TRBV7-2 TRBD2 TGTGCCAGCAGCCAGGGACTAGCGTACGAGACCCAGTACTTC CASSQGLAYETQYF
TRBJ2-3 - 12 TRBV29-1 - TGCAGCGTACGGGACCTCACAGATACGCAGTATTTT CSVRDLTDTQYF
TRBJ2-1 few 15 TRBV5-1 - TGCGCCAGCAGCTTGGTCGGGACTTTCAACAATGAGCAGTTCTTC CASSLVGTFNNEQFF
TRBJ2-7 - 14 TRBV7-9 - TGTGCCAGCAGCTTAGTGGGTCCAGGGAACGAGCAGTACTTC CASSLVGPGNEQYF
TRBJ2-7 - 15 TRBV18 TRBD1 TGTGCCAGCTCATCAACAGGGGAGAGCTCCTACGAGCAGTACTTC CASSSTGESSYEQYF
TRBJ2-3 medium-sized 14 TRBV4-1 TRBD2 TGCGCCAGCAGTCGACTAGCAGTCCTTGTTACGCAGTATTTT CASSRLAVLVTQYF
TRBJ2-7 - 14 TRBV9 TRBD2 TGTGCCAGCAGCGTAGAAGTGGGAGGGAGCGAGCAGTACTTC CASSVEVGGSEQYF
TRBJ1-2 - 16 TRBV19 TRBD1 TGTGCCAGTAGTACGCTAACCGGGACAGGGAACTATGGCTACACCTTC CASSTLTGTGNYGYTF
TRBJ2-1 few 11 TRBV9 - TGTGCCAGCAGCCACCTCAATGAGCAGTTCTTC CASSHLNEQFF
TRBJ2-1 few 14 TRBV7-9 - TGTGCCAGCAGCTTGCTGGAAGGGGCAGGTGAGCAGTTCTTC CASSLLEGAGEQFF
TRBJ2-1 - 15 TRBV9 - TGTGCCAGCAGCGTAGGTGAAGGGGTCTACAATGAGCAGTTCTTC CASSVGEGVYNEQFF
TRBJ2-3 few 13 TRBV7-2 - TGTGCCAGCAGCGTAGGTCTATTAGATACGCAGTATTTT CASSVGLLDTQYF
TRBJ2-3 - 11 TRBV20-1 - TGCAGTGCTAGAAGAGAGGATACGCAGTATTTT CSARREDTQYF
TRBJ2-7 few 13 TRBV30 - TGTGCCTGGAGCGAAGGGGGGGGTTACGAGCAGTACTTC CAWSEGGGYEQYF
TRBJ2-7 few 15 TRBV6-5 TRBD1 TGTGCCAGCAGCCCCGGGACAGCTGGAAGGGGCGAGCAGTACTTC CASSPGTAGRGEQYF
TRBJ2-5 - 13 TRBV2 - TGTGCCAGCAGTGAACGGGGGCAAGAGACCCAGTACTTC CASSERGQETQYF
TRBJ1-1 - 13 TRBV7-2 - TGTGCCAGCAGCCTCCAGGAGGCAACTGAAGCTTTCTTT CASSLQEATEAFF
TRBJ2-7 few 13 TRBV30 TRBD2 TGTGCCTGGAGTAAAGCGGGAGAAGGCGAGCAGTACTTC CAWSKAGEGEQYF
TRBJ2-3 few 15 TRBV9 TRBD2 TGTGCCAGCAGCCCGACTAGCGGGAGGTTGGATACGCAGTATTTT CASSPTSGRLDTQYF
TRBJ2-5 few 14 TRBV7-8 TRBD1 TGTGCCAGCAGCCTGGGACAGGCCCGGGAGACCCAGTACTTC CASSLGQARETQYF
TRBJ2-7 - 15 TRBV4-2 - TGTGCCAGCAGCCAAGCGGCCCTAGCCGACTACGAGCAGTACTTC CASSQAALADYEQYF
TRBJ2-1 few 15 TRBV7-9 TRBD2 TGTGCCAGCAGCCCACCTGGGACTAGGTCATCTGAGCAGTTCTTC CASSPPGTRSSEQFF
TRBJ2-5 - 13 TRBV5-6 TRBD1 TGTGCCAGCAGCGAGGGACAGGGCGTCACCCAGTACTTC CASSEGQGVTQYF
TRBJ2-1 few 14 TRBV28 TRBD1 TGTGCCAGCACCCCTGGACAGGGCGGCAATGAGCAGTTCTTC CASTPGQGGNEQFF
TRBJ2-7 few 11 TRBV5-8 - TGTGCCACCTTAAACTTTTACGAGCAGTACTTC CATLNFYEQYF
TRBJ2-1 few 13 TRBV30 TRBD2 TGTGCCTGGGCTACTAGCGGGAGTAATGAGCAGTTCTTC CAWATSGSNEQFF
TRBJ2-1 - 17 TRBV1 - TGCACCAGCAGCCAGGGCCGGACTAGCGTGTCCTACAATGAGCAGTTCTTC CTSSQGRTSVSYNEQFF
TRBJ2-1 few 15 TRBV2 TRBD2 TGTGCCAGCAGCGCTCTAGCGGGAGGATTCAATGAGCAGTTCTTC CASSALAGGFNEQFF
TRBJ2-6 - 15 TRBV2 - TGTGCCAGCACCACGGGCTACTCTGGGGCCAACGTCCTGACTTTC CASTTGYSGANVLTF